The next 16 T cell receptor beta chains were all read from a single sample in a study of T cell responses to AZD1222 COVID-19 vaccine. Sequencing used immunoSEQ multiplex PCR; TCRdb keeps in-frame clones, though not all of them. The table has approximately 84,000 clones, 80% to 90% seen once. The sample consisted of peripheral blood, taken 28 days after the second AZD1222 dose. The receptors derive from an adult who received the AZD1222 COVID-19 vaccine.

The chain couples TRBV7-8 to TRBJ2-1, with D uncertain. Trimming removed 7 bases from V and 4 bases from J, with 14 bases in between. Per germline, CDR1 SGHVS and CDR2 FQNEAQ. This CDR3 has 14 amino acids. The CDR3 sequence is CASTDDSPYNEQFF. The CDR3, as DNA: TGTGCCAGCACCGACGACTCCCCTTACAATGAGCAGTTCTTC.

This clone showed up just once. The chain links TRBV5-6 to TRBJ2-7, with D possibly TRBD1 on 6 matching bases. V was pared by 3 bases and J by 2 bases, with 9 bases between. The CDR3 is 13 residues long. Germline lookup yields CDR1 SGHDT and CDR2 YYEEEE. CDR3 sequence (DNA): TGTGCCAGCAGCTCAGACAGGACCTACGAGCAGTACTTC. Its protein product is CASSSDRTYEQYF.

The chain joins TRBV4-3 to TRBJ1-1; D unresolved. CDR1 and CDR2 from the germline V gene are LGHNA and YSLEER. The CDR3 has 14 amino acids. Trimming removed 1 base at V and 1 base at J, with 7 bases between. The CDR3 DNA reads TGCGCCAGCAGCCAAGTTGAAGGGAACACTGAAGCTTTCTTT. Translation gives CASSQVEGNTEAFF.

The V gene is TRBV4-3, the J gene TRBJ2-7, with 7 bases that match TRBD1. Trimming removed 4 bases from V and 0 bases from J; junction bases left unmatched: 12. CDR3 length: 17 residues. CDR1 and CDR2 (germline): LGHNA, YSLEER. CDR3 protein: CASSRGYGTESSYEQYF. The CDR3 DNA follows: TGCGCCAGCAGCCGTGGCTACGGGACAGAGAGCTCCTACGAGCAGTACTTC.

The rearrangement uses TRBV27 and TRBJ2-3; 9 nucleotides agree with TRBD1. V was pared by 6 bases and J by 1 base, with 8 bases of the junction left unmatched. Germline V gene sequence: CDR1 MNHEY, CDR2 SMNVEV (reference sequence). This CDR3 contains 16 residues. The CDR3 loop reads CASSLQGARRTDTQYF. The CDR3 DNA follows: TGTGCCAGCAGCTTACAGGGGGCTAGGCGCACAGATACGCAGTATTTT.

The rearrangement uses TRBV6-5 and TRBJ1-5; maybe TRBD1 (5 bases). V was pared by 6 bases and J by 2 bases, with 14 bases between. The germline CDR1 and CDR2 sequences are MNHEY and SVGAGI. The CDR3 loop spans 15 amino acids. CDR3 DNA sequence: TGTGCCAGCAGCTCAGGGAGTGGCGGCAATCAGCCCCAGCATTTT. Residues: CASSSGSGGNQPQHF.

V is TRBV7-3 and J is TRBJ1-5, with D possibly being TRBD1 (5 bases). The CDR3 is 14 amino acids. Germline lookup yields CDR1 SGHTA and CDR2 FQGTGA. Deletions cut 5 bases from V and 8 bases from J, with 16 bases between. The CDR3 protein is CASSPRGGIEPQHF. The CDR3 bases are TGTGCCAGCAGCCCGAGGGGAGGGATCGAGCCCCAGCATTTT.

The chain carries TRBV10-3 and TRBJ2-1; 7 nucleotides match TRBD1. The CDR3 covers 14 residues. Germline V gives CDR1 ENHRY, CDR2 SYGVKD. V gave up 6 bases and J gave up 7 bases; unmatched junction bases: 9. Here the CDR3 reads CAISDREGLNEQFF. CDR3 DNA sequence: TGTGCCATCAGCGACAGGGAAGGGTTGAATGAGCAGTTCTTC.

This clone was seen only once. The V call is TRBV14, the J call TRBJ1-3; the D gene is possibly TRBD1 (5 bases). Germline values: CDR1 SGHDN, CDR2 FVKESK. The CDR3 loop spans 17 amino acids. The V and J ends lost 4 bases and 0 bases respectively, with 16 bases between them. This CDR3 reads CASSRGRTRHSGNTIYF. The CDR3 coding sequence is TGTGCCAGCAGCCGGGGACGGACGAGACACTCTGGAAACACCATATATTTT.

This chain connects TRBV5-8 to TRBJ2-7, with unresolved D. The germline CDR1 and CDR2 sequences are SGHTS and YDEGEE. Trimming removed 0 bases at V and 6 bases at J, with 10 bases between. CDR3 length: 13 residues. The CDR3 here is CASSLANGVEQYF. In DNA, the CDR3 is TGTGCCAGCAGCTTGGCTAATGGCGTCGAGCAGTACTTC.

The J gene is TRBJ1-4, the V gene TRBV28; 8 bases match TRBD1. The germline V gene has CDR1 MDHEN and CDR2 SYDVKM. The V gene end was trimmed by 2 bases and the J gene end by 7 bases; junction bases not matched to a gene: 9. The CDR3 has 16 amino acids. The DNA for the CDR3 is TGTGCCAGCAGTTTACAGGGGGCGCGTCTCCGTGAAAAACTGTTTTTT. The encoded protein is CASSLQGARLREKLFF.

This clone has a single count. The rearrangement joins TRBV7-9 to TRBJ1-6; D gene uncertain. The CDR3 consists of 15 residues. Per the germline V gene, CDR1 is SEHNR and CDR2 is FQNEAQ (reference sequence). V lost 1 base, J lost 9 bases, and 13 bases lay in between. CDR3 in amino acids: CASSLVGDGGSPLHF. CDR3 DNA: TGTGCCAGCAGCTTAGTCGGGGATGGAGGTTCACCCCTCCACTTT.

This chain links TRBV7-8 with TRBJ1-1; no clear D gene. The V gene's germline CDR1 is SGHVS and CDR2 FQNEAQ. This CDR3 is 14 amino acids long. Trimming took off 5 bases at V and 4 bases at J, with 14 bases between the two ends. This CDR3 reads CASSSREGGTEAFF. CDR3 sequence (DNA): TGTGCCAGCAGCAGCCGCGAGGGCGGCACTGAAGCTTTCTTT.

This clone has just one count. This chain connects TRBV6-2 or TRBV6-3 to TRBJ1-3; a weak D match, TRBD1 (6 bases). This CDR3 has 15 residues. V was trimmed by 4 bases and J by 4 bases, leaving 14 bases between them. CDR1 MNHEY and CDR2 SVGEGT come from the germline V gene. CDR3 DNA sequence: TGTGCCAGCAGTTCGGCGGGGGCGCGCGGAAACACCATATATTTT. Translated: CASSSAGARGNTIYF.

The chain joins TRBV9 to TRBJ2-5; 12 positions agree with TRBD2. This CDR3 spans 20 amino acids. Germline V gene lookup returns CDR1 SGDLS and CDR2 YYNGEE. With V trimmed by 2 bases and J by 1 base, 15 bases remained unmatched. CDR3 residues: CASSVAPGLAGLPSQETQYF. CDR3 coding DNA: TGTGCCAGCAGCGTCGCCCCGGGACTAGCGGGCCTTCCCTCCCAAGAGACCCAGTACTTC.

This chain uses TRBV5-1 with TRBJ2-7; TRBD2 is a possible D gene (6 bases). V lost 4 bases and J lost 5, with 19 bases in between. The germline CDR1 and CDR2 sequences are SGHRS and YFSETQ. The CDR3 contains 15 residues. CDR3 coding DNA: TGCGCCAGCAGCCCAACGGACTATTCGGGCGACGAGCAGTACTTC. Encoded protein: CASSPTDYSGDEQYF.